A single sample is the source of the 13 T cell receptor beta chains below, sequenced in a study of early T cells in non-severe SARS-CoV-2 infection. From the 5' RACE reads, TCRdb called clonotypes with MiXCR, one entry per CDR3 protein. In the table there are about 55,000 distinct CDR3 sequences, less than 15% of which are singletons. The sequencing here drew on whole blood, taken at baseline. These receptors came from an adult who was a healthcare worker with PCR-confirmed SARS-CoV-2 infection or an uninfected control (not recorded which).

The J gene is TRBJ2-1, the V gene TRBV29-1; either TRBD1 or TRBD2 may supply D (5 bases each). The CDR3 runs 11 residues. The V gene's germline CDR1 is SQVTM and CDR2 ANQGSEA. Trimming took 6 bases from V and 10 from J, leaving 13 bases between them. CDR3 residues: CSVTTRGEQFF. Written as DNA, the CDR3 is TGCAGCGTGACAACTAGGGGCGAGCAGTTCTTC.

The V gene is TRBV5-6, the J gene TRBJ2-4; 12 bases match TRBD2. The CDR3 is made up of 18 amino acids. The ends lost 4 bases at V and 0 bases at J; junction bases unmatched: 8. The V gene's germline CDR1 is SGHDT and CDR2 YYEEEE. This CDR3 reads CASSLWTSGNRAKNIQYF. CDR3 DNA sequence: TGTGCCAGCAGCCTGTGGACTAGCGGGAATCGAGCCAAAAACATTCAGTACTTC.

A remark on this clonotype: Possible read error: a much larger clone is one base away. CDR3 residues: CASSPDAGANKPQHF. The CDR3, as DNA: TGTGCCAGCTCACCAGATGCGGGGGCCAATAAGCCCCAGCATTTT. The genes are TRBV18 and TRBJ1-5; possibly TRBD1 for D (6 bases). The CDR3 covers 15 residues. CDR1 and CDR2 from the germline V gene are KGHSH and LQKENI.

About this clonotype itself: This is likely a read error, given that the CDR3 carries no conserved phenylalanine or tryptophan at its end. The V gene is TRBV7-9, the J gene TRBJ2-2; D might be TRBD1 or TRBD2, each matching 5 bases. Germline lookup yields CDR1 SEHNR and CDR2 FQNEAQ (reference sequence). The CDR3 runs 16 residues. V was clipped by 6 bases and J by 1 base, with 15 bases between them. In nucleotides, the CDR3 is TGTGCCAGCAGTCTAGCCAAGACAGTGAACACCGGGGAGCTGTTTTCT. This sequence encodes CASSLAKTVNTGELFS.

This clonotype has at least ten counts. CDR3 nucleotides: TGTGCCAGCAGCCCCCGACTAGTCGGGGAGCTGTTTTTT. Residues: CASSPRLVGELFF. The rearrangement uses TRBV7-8 and TRBJ2-2; weak D call: TRBD2 (6 bases). Germline values: CDR1 SGHVS, CDR2 FQNEAQ. The CDR3 has 13 residues. Trimming removed 5 bases from V and 7 bases from J, with 11 bases in between.

This clonotype has just a few counts. DNA of the CDR3: TGCAGTCAGGGTTCCTACAATGAGCAGTTCTTC. This translates into CSQGSYNEQFF. This rearrangement joins TRBV29-1 to TRBJ2-1; D might be TRBD1 (5 bases). Germline CDR1 and CDR2: SQVTM and ANQGSEA. The CDR3 is 11 residues long.

This clonotype was counted between two and nine times. The V and J genes are TRBV4-3 and TRBJ2-3; possible D gene TRBD2, 5 bases. This CDR3 is built from 15 residues. Germline lookup yields CDR1 LGHNA and CDR2 YSLEER. V dropped 1 base and J dropped 3 bases, with 11 bases sitting between them. The CDR3: CASSQAGVGTDTQYF. DNA of the CDR3: TGCGCCAGCAGCCAAGCCGGGGTAGGAACAGATACGCAGTATTTT.

The rearrangement joins TRBV5-1 to TRBJ2-7; D may be TRBD1 (5 bases). V was pared by 2 bases and J by 5 bases, with 17 bases between. This CDR3 has 15 amino acids. Germline assignment: CDR1 SGHRS and CDR2 YFSETQ. The CDR3 protein is CASSFQRGSIDEQYF. The CDR3 coding sequence is TGCGCCAGCAGCTTTCAAAGGGGATCGATCGACGAGCAGTACTTC. Full variable domain (outside the CDR3, taken from reference TRBV5-1 and TRBJ2-7): KAGVTQTPRYLIKTRGQQVTLSCSPISGHRSVSWYQQTPGQGLQFLFEYFSETQRNKGNFPGRFSGRQFSNSRSEMNVSTLELGDSALYLCASSFQRGSIDEQYFGPGTRLTVT.

This clonotype has more than one count but fewer than ten. V and J are TRBV29-1 and TRBJ1-2, with TRBD1 matching over 9 bases. Germline loops: CDR1 SQVTM, CDR2 ANQGSEA. The CDR3 runs to 12 residues. Unmatched junction bases numbered 1, after V lost 7 bases and J lost 1 base. CDR3 nucleotide sequence: TGCAGCGGGGGACAGGGTAACTATGGCTACACCTTC. This gives the protein CSGGQGNYGYTF.

V usage is TRBV7-9 and J usage is TRBJ1-6, with 7 bases matching TRBD1. This CDR3 region has 15 residues. Germline lookup yields CDR1 SEHNR and CDR2 FQNEAQ (reference sequence). V lost 5 bases, J lost 6 bases, and 7 bases stayed unmatched. The CDR3 sequence is CASSVPGQTNSPLHF. DNA for the CDR3: TGTGCCAGCAGCGTACCGGGACAGACTAATTCACCCCTCCACTTT. Full variable domain (outside the CDR3, taken from reference TRBV7-9 and TRBJ1-6): DTGVSQNPRHKITKRGQNVTFRCDPISEHNRLYWYRQTLGQGPEFLTYFQNEAQLEKSRLLSDRFSAERPKGSFSTLEIQRTEQGDSAMYLCASSVPGQTNSPLHFGNGTRLTVT.

This clonotype was found a few times. For the CDR3, the DNA is TGCGCCAGCAGTGAGTCCGTTAGGACAGAAGCTTTCTTT. It specifies CASSESVRTEAFF. The chain combines TRBV10-2 with TRBJ1-1, with D tentatively TRBD1 (5 bases). The CDR3 loop spans 13 amino acids. Looked up from germline, CDR1 is WSHSY and CDR2 is SAAADI. Between the trimmed V and J ends, which lost 0 bases and 8 bases, there was a span of 10 bases.

The chain uses TRBV3-1 and TRBJ1-1; D remains unclear. This CDR3 is 14 amino acids long. Trimming took 3 bases from V and 11 from J, leaving 19 bases between them. Germline CDR1 reads LGHDT; CDR2 reads YNNKEL (reference sequence). The CDR3 sequence: CASSHPGEGWRAFF. The CDR3 bases are TGTGCCAGCAGCCACCCCGGGGAGGGCTGGCGCGCTTTCTTT.

The chain recombines TRBV14 with TRBJ1-4; TRBD1 aligns across 8 bases. In germline, CDR1 is SGHDN, CDR2 FVKESK. The CDR3 consists of 15 residues. V was pared by 6 bases and J by 5 bases, with 8 bases of the junction left unmatched. The CDR3 sequence: CASSRATGVNEKLFF. The CDR3 bases are TGTGCCAGCAGTCGCGCGACAGGGGTGAATGAAAAACTGTTTTTT.